Listed here is a single TCR beta chain. Which antigen it targets is not known. Base qualities are missing; no much larger clone stands one base away. Peripheral blood CD8+ and CD4+ T cells from healthy donors, Susac syndrome patients and multiple sclerosis patients were profiled by high-throughput TCR beta sequencing. The multiple sclerosis controls were treatment-naive patients whose relapsing-remitting disease, either stable or active, fulfilled the revised McDonald criteria. Bulk CD8+ and CD4+ T cells were purified by magnetic negative isolation, whereas CD8+ TEMRA cells were enriched by FACS. Blood was collected in EDTA tubes and processed within 24 hours, with PBMCs isolated through density gradient centrifugation. PBMCs intended for TCR sequencing were cryopreserved in liquid nitrogen and were subsequently thawed in a 37 degrees C water bath. Purity of sorted or isolated CD4+, CD8+ and CD8+ TEMRA cells was at least 90%.

The data stem from a study of CD8 T cells in Susac syndrome (dated 2019 in TCRdb). A note on the overall study: The study used repertoire sequencing to test whether antigen drove CD8+ T cell activation and differentiation in Susac syndrome. Clonality of the CD8+ T cell repertoire was compared between over ten healthy donors, about 14 Susac syndrome patients and some 15 multiple sclerosis patients. Broad study findings and their caveats: The number of individuals in the TCR sequencing and HLA analysis was recognized as being relatively small.

Based on the germline V gene, the CDR1 and CDR2 sequences are SGHVS and FNYEAQ. V gives up 2 bases and J gives up 6 bases, and the segment between their germline ends measures 9 bases. The CDR3 holds 13 amino acids from the cysteine to the phenylalanine. This entry keeps only the CDR3 DNA: 39 bases, framed from base 1. RNA was extracted using the RNeasy kit, and about 0.5 to 1 ug of the RNA was reverse transcribed with random hexamers. TCR beta CDR3 regions were amplified with the immunoSEQ multiplex PCR assay covering 54 Vbeta and 13 Jbeta segments. Bias from PCR amplification was corrected by using a synthetic template baseline for primer optimization and for computational correction. The published analysis was carried out like this. Only productive sequences were kept, with reads annotated to V, D and J genes according to IMGT and analyzed in immunoSEQ Analyzer. Clonality was computed as one minus Shannon entropy normalized by log2 of the number of productive unique sequences. For each patient and control, public and private clones were evaluated among the 100 most prevalent clones. Susac-specific clones were defined as absent from healthy and MS cohorts, 800 to 1,200 published viral clones and other ImmuneACCESS disease sequences. TCRdb reworked the public reads: Q25 trimming with fastp, MiXCR clone assembly, productive beta chains retained. All rows with the same CDR3 protein become a single entry with the most common DNA and genes. In this record, the V and J calls reflect TCRdb's handling and not the investigators' own analysis. This sample has around 180,000 distinct CDR3 sequences in its table, and around 96% of those were observed once. Together, the top ten hold less than 0.2% of the sample.

This chain joins TRBV7-6 to TRBJ2-3; TRBD2 could be the D gene, as 5 bases match. Sequencing was performed on CD8+ T cells from PBMCs. The sequence was obtained from a human donor with multiple sclerosis. The nucleotide sequence reads TGTGCCAGCAGCTTACCGGGCGGGGATACGCAGTATTTT. Its protein product is CASSLPGGDTQYF.